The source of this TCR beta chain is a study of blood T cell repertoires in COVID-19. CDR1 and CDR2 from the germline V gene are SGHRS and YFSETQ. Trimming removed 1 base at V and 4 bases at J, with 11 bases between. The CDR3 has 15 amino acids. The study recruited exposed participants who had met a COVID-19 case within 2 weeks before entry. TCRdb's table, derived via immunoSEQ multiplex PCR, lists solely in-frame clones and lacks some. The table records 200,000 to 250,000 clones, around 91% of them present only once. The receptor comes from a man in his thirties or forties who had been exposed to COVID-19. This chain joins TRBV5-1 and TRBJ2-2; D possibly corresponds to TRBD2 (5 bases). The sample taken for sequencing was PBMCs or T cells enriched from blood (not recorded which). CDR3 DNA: TGCGCCAGCAGCTTGTCAGTAGCGACCACCGGGGAGCTGTTTTTT. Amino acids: CASSLSVATTGELFF. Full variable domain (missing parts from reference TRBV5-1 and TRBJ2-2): KAGVTQTPRYLIKTRGQQVTLSCSPISGHRSVSWYQQTPGQGLQFLFEYFSETQRNKGNFPGRFSGRQFSNSRSEMNVSTLELGDSALYLCASSLSVATTGELFFGEGSRLTVL.